Below, one TCR beta chain is given with its context. Its antigen is not identified. The sample originates from a study of T cell responses to AZD1222 COVID-19 vaccine. Whole-study results and caveats: No day 14 peak samples; only post-peak repertoires were characterized. Following two doses of AZD1222, Spike-specific TCR breadth and depth rose. At baseline, seropositivity was found in only five or six AZD1222 recipients. Clonal diversity may have been underestimated in mostly white British donors.

Produced via immunoSEQ multiplex PCR; TCRdb's table is partial and in-frame only. The sample lists about 98,000 clones, 86% occurring once. Per the germline V gene, CDR1 is SNHLY and CDR2 is FYNNEI. V dropped 2 bases and J dropped 0 bases, with 10 bases sitting between them. CDR3 size: 15 residues. The sequencing here drew on peripheral blood, taken on day 0 of AZD1222 vaccination. The J gene is TRBJ1-1, the V gene TRBV2; D uncertain. The TCR sequence derives from an adult in good health. Here the CDR3 reads CASSERRAMNTEAFF. CDR3 nucleotides: TGTGCCAGCAGTGAAAGACGCGCTATGAACACTGAAGCTTTCTTT.